Each of the 14 T cell receptor beta chains below was sequenced from the same sample in a study of T cells after somatic rescue of genetic block. The protocol was immunoSEQ multiplex PCR, while the TCRdb copy is restricted to in-frame clones and leaves out a portion. In the table there are around 100,000 clones, about 89% of which are singletons. Source material: peripheral blood mononuclear cells (PBMCs). The receptors were sampled from a woman between 18 and 29 years old.

This clone was picked up one time. V and J are TRBV30 and TRBJ1-1; weak D call: TRBD1 (5 bases). Trimming stripped 2 bases from V and 1 base from J, with 8 bases between. This CDR3 comprises 13 residues. Per germline, CDR1 GTSNPN and CDR2 SVGIG (reference sequence). The CDR3 reads CAWSYGGNTEAFF. In nucleotides, the CDR3 is TGTGCCTGGAGTTATGGGGGGAACACTGAAGCTTTCTTT.

The chain joins TRBV9 to TRBJ1-2; a weak D match, TRBD1 (6 bases). The V end was cut by 4 bases, the J end by 7 bases, with 17 bases between. Per the germline V gene, CDR1 is SGDLS and CDR2 is YYNGEE. The CDR3 spans 14 residues. The CDR3 bases are TGTGCCAGCAGCTCGACAGGCGGGGCGGGTGGCTACACCTTC. Translated: CASSSTGGAGGYTF. The entire variable domain, with the rest obtained from reference TRBV9 and TRBJ1-2, is as follows: DSGVTQTPKHLITATGQRVTLRCSPRSGDLSVYWYQQSLDQGLQFLIQYYNGEERAKGNILERFSAQQFPDLHSELNLSSLELGDSALYFCASSSTGGAGGYTFGSGTRLTVV.

This sequence joins TRBV18 and TRBJ1-1; D is ambiguous. Trimming took off 5 bases at V and 3 bases at J, with 10 bases between the two ends. The CDR3 runs to 13 residues. Germline-derived CDR1 and CDR2 are KGHSH and LQKENI. CDR3 bases: TGTGCCAGCTCAGGGGTGGTTGACACTGAAGCTTTCTTT. It encodes CASSGVVDTEAFF.

The chain uses TRBV18 and TRBJ2-2, with D perhaps assigned TRBD1 or TRBD2 (5 bases each). Trimming removed 3 bases from V and 0 bases from J, with 17 bases in between. Germline lookup yields CDR1 KGHSH and CDR2 LQKENI. The CDR3 runs to 18 residues. CDR3 residues: CASSPIPRGTANTGELFF. CDR3 DNA sequence: TGTGCCAGCTCACCCATCCCTCGAGGGACGGCGAACACCGGGGAGCTGTTTTTT.

This clone was counted a single time. The chain couples TRBV25-1 to TRBJ1-1; 8 nucleotides match TRBD1. V shed 1 base, J shed 8 bases, and the junction held 6 bases outside the gene matches. Germline-derived CDR1 and CDR2 are MGHDK and SYGVNS. The CDR3 runs 14 residues. The CDR3 coding sequence is TGTGCCAGCAGTGAATTGGATAGGACAGGGGAAGCTTTCTTT. Encoded protein: CASSELDRTGEAFF.

The genes are TRBV7-6 and TRBJ1-2; D gene unclear. Germline-derived CDR1 and CDR2 are SGHVS and FNYEAQ. V lost 2 bases and J lost 2, with 9 bases in between. The CDR3 covers 14 residues. CDR3 region: CASSLLPSNYGYTF. The CDR3 DNA reads as TGTGCCAGCAGCTTATTACCCTCGAACTATGGCTACACCTTC.

The chain combines TRBV5-1 with TRBJ1-1; 11 bases line up with TRBD1. Losses at the gene ends were 3 bases for V and 4 bases for J; bases not matched to a gene: 2. The CDR3 extends over 14 amino acids. Germline assignment: CDR1 SGHRS and CDR2 YFSETQ. Written as DNA, the CDR3 is TGCGCCAGCAGCTCAGGGACAGGGGGCACTGAAGCTTTCTTT. Amino acids: CASSSGTGGTEAFF.

The V and J genes are TRBV7-9 and TRBJ1-2, with D possibly being TRBD1 (5 bases). Germline V lookup: CDR1 SEHNR, CDR2 FQNEAQ (reference sequence). This CDR3 is built from 14 residues. Trimming cost V 3 bases and J 6 bases, with 14 bases left between them. CDR3 in amino acids: CASSFPGIQDGYTF. DNA for the CDR3: TGTGCCAGCAGCTTCCCGGGGATACAGGATGGCTACACCTTC.

The rearrangement uses TRBV18 and TRBJ2-5, with 7 bases fitting TRBD1. The junction had 6 bases not matched to a gene; V was cut back by 0 bases and J by 5 bases. The germline CDR1 and CDR2 sequences are KGHSH and LQKENI. The CDR3 totals 15 residues. The CDR3 reads CASSPPSTRGETQYF. The DNA for the CDR3 is TGTGCCAGCTCACCACCGTCTACCAGGGGGGAGACCCAGTACTTC.

The chain employs TRBV28 and TRBJ2-5; 11 bases align to TRBD1. The V and J ends lost 2 bases and 4 bases, in that order; junction bases with no gene match: 6. The CDR3 extends over 16 amino acids. Per the germline V gene, CDR1 is MDHEN and CDR2 is SYDVKM. The CDR3 sequence is CASSLGGQGARETQYF. The CDR3 nucleotides read TGTGCCAGCAGTTTAGGAGGACAGGGGGCGAGAGAGACCCAGTACTTC.

The rearrangement joins TRBV28 to TRBJ2-7, with no clear D. V was pared by 2 bases and J by 3 bases, with 8 bases between. Germline V CDR1 and CDR2: MDHEN, SYDVKM. The CDR3 contains 13 residues. CDR3 protein: CASSLNPHYEQYF. CDR3 DNA: TGTGCCAGCAGTTTAAACCCTCACTACGAGCAGTACTTC.

The V and J genes are TRBV19 and TRBJ2-7; possible D gene TRBD2, 7 bases. V lost 7 bases to trimming and J lost 5 bases, with 15 bases between them. Germline V gives CDR1 LNHDA, CDR2 SQIVND (reference sequence). The CDR3 covers 13 residues. In DNA, the CDR3 is TGTGCCAGTAATAACGGGGGGCATCACGAGCAGTACTTC. Residues: CASNNGGHHEQYF.

The chain links TRBV30 to TRBJ2-5; no firm D call. In germline, CDR1 is GTSNPN, CDR2 SVGIG (reference sequence). V was shortened by 4 bases and J by 2 bases, with 11 bases between the two germline ends. The CDR3 extends over 13 amino acids. The CDR3 spells CAWTRVFQETQYF. The CDR3 DNA reads as TGTGCCTGGACGAGAGTGTTTCAAGAGACCCAGTACTTC.

The V gene is TRBV6-4, the J gene TRBJ2-1, with D possibly TRBD1 on 7 matching bases. The germline V gene has CDR1 MRHNA and CDR2 SNTAGT. The CDR3 covers 15 residues. Trimming left V 10 bases short and J 1 base short, with 17 bases between. The CDR3 DNA reads TGTGCCACTGGAGGGGGCGGGCGGTCCTACAATGAGCAGTTCTTC. It is translated as CATGGGGRSYNEQFF.